Listed below are T cell receptor beta chains from one sample, sequenced in a study of cytomegalovirus exposure and HLA in healthy donors. Sequenced by immunoSEQ multiplex PCR; TCRdb stores in-frame clones only, minus some. The repertoire includes approximately 100,000 clones, 81% of them detected once, and about 2% sits in the top ten. Sequencing was performed on PBMCs. Every receptor here comes from a woman aged 25 to 39 in good health and CMV-seronegative. Each CDR3 is given with its conserved first and last residue. The D gene is left open where the match is weak. Not all rows give a size; the values are once, few, many and, for expanded clones, a class.

clone size: .
D gene: TRBD2
V gene: TRBV27
J gene: TRBJ2-2
CDR3 protein: CATTSGRNTGELFF
CDR3 DNA: TGTGCCACTACTAGCGGGAGGAACACCGGGGAGCTGTTTTTT

clone size: .
D gene: .
V gene: TRBV19
J gene: TRBJ1-2
CDR3 protein: CASSKADSINYGYTF
CDR3 DNA: TGTGCCAGTAGTAAGGCCGACAGCATAAACTATGGCTACACCTTC

clone size: .
D gene: .
V gene: TRBV6-1
J gene: TRBJ2-6
CDR3 protein: CASSDGQLDVLTF
CDR3 DNA: TGTGCCAGCAGTGACGGACAGCTTGACGTCCTGACTTTC

clone size: .
D gene: .
V gene: TRBV7-9
J gene: TRBJ2-7
CDR3 protein: CSSSLGRDRSTSYEQYF
CDR3 DNA: TGTTCCAGCAGCTTAGGGAGAGACAGGTCAACCTCCTACGAGCAGTACTTC

clone size: few
D gene: .
V gene: TRBV18
J gene: TRBJ2-2
CDR3 protein: CASSPPPRLDQPTGELFF
CDR3 DNA: TGTGCCAGCTCACCACCGCCCCGGTTAGATCAACCCACCGGGGAGCTGTTTTTT

clone size: .
D gene: .
V gene: TRBV7-9
J gene: TRBJ2-5
CDR3 protein: CASSPRGRGGETQYF
CDR3 DNA: TGTGCCAGCAGCCCTAGAGGGCGAGGCGGGGAGACCCAGTACTTC

clone size: few
D gene: .
V gene: TRBV30
J gene: TRBJ2-2
CDR3 protein: CAWSVPPGYTGELFF
CDR3 DNA: TGTGCCTGGAGTGTACCACCAGGCTACACCGGGGAGCTGTTTTTT

clone size: .
D gene: TRBD2
V gene: TRBV19
J gene: TRBJ2-2
CDR3 protein: CASSTRLAGAAGELFF
CDR3 DNA: TGTGCCAGTAGTACAAGACTAGCGGGAGCGGCCGGGGAGCTGTTTTTT

clone size: few
D gene: .
V gene: TRBV5-1
J gene: TRBJ2-5
CDR3 protein: CASSFQGLQETQYF
CDR3 DNA: TGCGCCAGCAGCTTTCAGGGCCTCCAAGAGACCCAGTACTTC

clone size: .
D gene: TRBD2
V gene: TRBV7-9
J gene: TRBJ2-3
CDR3 protein: CASTPGLAEYTDTQYF
CDR3 DNA: TGTGCCAGCACCCCGGGACTAGCGGAGTACACAGATACGCAGTATTTT

clone size: few
D gene: .
V gene: TRBV2
J gene: TRBJ2-7
CDR3 protein: CASGADTYEQYF
CDR3 DNA: TGTGCCAGCGGGGCGGATACCTACGAGCAGTACTTC

clone size: .
D gene: .
V gene: TRBV5-1
J gene: TRBJ1-6
CDR3 protein: CASSLALRAMGSPLHF
CDR3 DNA: TGCGCCAGCAGCTTGGCCCTCAGGGCCATGGGTTCACCCCTCCACTTT

clone size: .
D gene: TRBD1
V gene: TRBV13
J gene: TRBJ1-6
CDR3 protein: CASSGRGRGDSPLHF
CDR3 DNA: TGTGCCAGCAGCGGCAGGGGGCGCGGCGACTCACCCCTCCACTTT

clone size: .
D gene: .
V gene: TRBV12-5
J gene: TRBJ2-5
CDR3 protein: CASGLLPNQETQYF
CDR3 DNA: TGTGCTAGTGGTCTTCTACCCAACCAAGAGACCCAGTACTTC

clone size: .
D gene: .
V gene: TRBV5-1
J gene: TRBJ1-5
CDR3 protein: CASSASTGYNQPQHF
CDR3 DNA: TGCGCCAGCAGCGCCTCCACAGGGTACAATCAGCCCCAGCATTTT

clone size: .
D gene: TRBD2
V gene: TRBV5-1
J gene: TRBJ2-1
CDR3 protein: CASSYWGTSGRNEQFF
CDR3 DNA: TGCGCCAGCAGCTACTGGGGGACTAGCGGGAGAAATGAGCAGTTCTTC

clone size: .
D gene: .
V gene: TRBV14
J gene: TRBJ2-2
CDR3 protein: CASSLEPGHNTGELFF
CDR3 DNA: TGTGCCAGCAGCCTCGAACCGGGACACAACACCGGGGAGCTGTTTTTT

clone size: .
D gene: .
V gene: TRBV7-9
J gene: TRBJ1-4
CDR3 protein: CASSSDQGKLFF
CDR3 DNA: TGTGCCAGCAGCTCCGATCAGGGAAAACTGTTTTTT

clone size: .
D gene: TRBD2
V gene: TRBV7-6
J gene: TRBJ2-1
CDR3 protein: CASSYGSGSANEQFF
CDR3 DNA: TGTGCCAGCAGCTATGGGAGCGGGAGCGCGAATGAGCAGTTCTTC

clone size: .
D gene: TRBD1
V gene: TRBV5-4
J gene: TRBJ2-1
CDR3 protein: CASSPDRAREQFF
CDR3 DNA: TGTGCCAGCAGCCCAGACAGGGCCCGGGAGCAGTTCTTC

clone size: .
D gene: TRBD2
V gene: TRBV30
J gene: TRBJ2-2
CDR3 protein: CAWSRFAGRMGGELFF
CDR3 DNA: TGTGCCTGGAGTCGATTTGCCGGGAGGATGGGCGGGGAGCTGTTTTTT

clone size: .
D gene: .
V gene: TRBV7-2
J gene: TRBJ2-3
CDR3 protein: CASSLQGGPDTQYF
CDR3 DNA: TGTGCCAGCAGCTTACAGGGTGGCCCAGATACGCAGTATTTT

clone size: .
D gene: .
V gene: TRBV15
J gene: TRBJ1-4
CDR3 protein: CATSRDIPEKLFF
CDR3 DNA: TGTGCCACCAGCAGAGATATTCCTGAAAAACTGTTTTTT

clone size: .
D gene: TRBD1
V gene: TRBV7-2
J gene: TRBJ2-7
CDR3 protein: CASSLGVGQGAGEQYF
CDR3 DNA: TGTGCCAGCAGCTTAGGGGTGGGGCAGGGGGCAGGGGAGCAGTACTTC

clone size: .
D gene: TRBD2
V gene: TRBV2
J gene: TRBJ2-3
CDR3 protein: CASSDRREGRGTQYF
CDR3 DNA: TGTGCCAGCAGTGACAGGCGGGAGGGCCGGGGTACGCAGTATTTT

clone size: few
D gene: .
V gene: TRBV6-5
J gene: TRBJ1-1
CDR3 protein: CASSRGADTEAFF
CDR3 DNA: TGTGCCAGCAGCCGGGGGGCGGACACTGAAGCTTTCTTT

clone size: .
D gene: TRBD2
V gene: TRBV4-1
J gene: TRBJ2-7
CDR3 protein: CASSSGGAGVYEQYF
CDR3 DNA: TGCGCCAGCAGCTCCGGGGGAGCGGGAGTTTACGAGCAGTACTTC

clone size: .
D gene: .
V gene: TRBV6-5
J gene: TRBJ1-1
CDR3 protein: CASSYSNGGSFF
CDR3 DNA: TGTGCCAGCAGTTACTCGAATGGCGGGTCTTTCTTT

clone size: few
D gene: TRBD2
V gene: TRBV11-2
J gene: TRBJ2-7
CDR3 protein: CASRAIGTSGPREQYF
CDR3 DNA: TGTGCCAGCAGAGCAATCGGGACTAGCGGGCCTCGGGAGCAGTACTTC

clone size: .
D gene: .
V gene: TRBV10-3
J gene: TRBJ2-3
CDR3 protein: CAISETRLAGTTTDTQYF
CDR3 DNA: TGTGCCATCAGTGAGACGCGCCTCGCGGGGACGACCACAGATACGCAGTATTTT